This TCR beta chain was sequenced during a study of blood T cell repertoires in COVID-19. Study details: Sites across the United States, Italy and Spain contributed samples from acute and convalescent COVID-19. T cells, B-cell-depleted T cells, or PBMCs supplied cDNA or gDNA.

The assay was immunoSEQ multiplex PCR, and TCRdb's table has in-frame clones only and misses some. The sample shows 20,000 to 25,000 clones, 73% of them seen only once. V trimming: 6 bases; J trimming: 5 bases; junction bases outside the gene matches: 16. The germline V gene has CDR1 SNHLY and CDR2 FYNNEI. There are 17 residues in the CDR3. The sample comprised peripheral blood. V and J are TRBV2 and TRBJ1-2; 9 positions agree with TRBD1. The receptor comes from a human donor in a cohort sampled during active or convalescent COVID-19. This CDR3 is CASRPGQGFTEKYGYTF. Written as DNA, the CDR3 is TGTGCCAGCAGACCCGGACAGGGGTTCACCGAAAAATATGGCTACACCTTC.